A single sample gave rise to the 28 T cell receptor beta chains below, sequenced in a study of blood T cell repertoires in COVID-19. Assay used: immunoSEQ multiplex PCR; TCRdb lists only in-frame clones, some missing. This sample has roughly 250,000 clones; around nine tenths occur once, and the top ten carry about 2.1%. Sequenced: peripheral blood. The origin of the receptors is a woman in her thirties or forties who had recovered from COVID-19.

The V call is TRBV5-1, the J call TRBJ2-7; 11 positions match TRBD1. Trimming took 4 bases from V and 5 from J; bases not matched to a gene: 5. Germline V CDR1 and CDR2: SGHRS, YFSETQ. This CDR3 contains 14 residues. This chain's CDR3 is CASSTGQGAHEQYF. The CDR3 coding sequence is TGCGCCAGCAGCACCGGACAGGGGGCCCACGAGCAGTACTTC.

The rearrangement links TRBV5-4 to TRBJ2-1; a weak D match, TRBD1 (5 bases). The germline V and J ends were trimmed by 7 bases and 0 bases, with 14 bases remaining between them. Germline V lookup: CDR1 SGHNT, CDR2 YYREEE (reference sequence). The CDR3 totals 15 residues. CDR3 bases: TGTGCCAGCTTACAGGACCCAAGCTCCTACAATGAGCAGTTCTTC. Its translation: CASLQDPSSYNEQFF.

With respect to this clone: Germline and junction disagree at one end, which may indicate a read error. The chain employs TRBV6-2 or TRBV6-3 and TRBJ1-2, with D possibly being TRBD1 (6 bases). Germline values: CDR1 MNHEY, CDR2 SVGEGT. CDR3 size: 14 residues. CDR3 nucleotides: TGTGCCAGCAGTGACTCCGGGACATATTATGGCTACACCTTC. It codes for CASSDSGTYYGYTF.

This clone has just one count. The rearrangement joins TRBV27 to TRBJ1-2, with D perhaps matching TRBD1 (6 bases). V was cut by 2 bases and J by 4 bases, with 14 bases left in between. This CDR3 has 15 residues. Germline V gives CDR1 MNHEY, CDR2 SMNVEV (reference sequence). CDR3 DNA: TGTGCCAGCAGTTTAGTGGGGGCGTCGGGCTATGGCTACACCTTC. Its protein product is CASSLVGASGYGYTF.

The genes are TRBV9 and TRBJ2-4; 7 bases agree with TRBD2. There are 15 residues in the CDR3. The germline V gene encodes CDR1 SGDLS and CDR2 YYNGEE. V lost 0 bases, J lost 3 bases, and 3 bases stayed unmatched. The CDR3: CASSVDPSGKNIQYF. CDR3 bases: TGTGCCAGCAGCGTAGATCCTAGCGGCAAAAACATTCAGTACTTC.

This clone was observed a few times. The CDR3 region is CASSSGTSGGRDEQFF. Written as DNA, the CDR3 is TGTGCCAGCAGTTCCGGGACTAGCGGGGGGCGGGATGAGCAGTTCTTC. The V gene is TRBV28, the J gene TRBJ2-1; TRBD2 matches at 15 bases. Trimming at V came to 4 bases and at J to 8 bases, leaving 6 bases not matched to a gene. Germline CDR1 is MDHEN and CDR2 is SYDVKM. The CDR3 length is 16 residues.

This clone turned up a few times. The genes are TRBV7-9 and TRBJ1-2, with D perhaps matching TRBD1 (5 bases). CDR1 is SEHNR, CDR2 FQNEAQ, per germline (reference sequence). The CDR3 has 12 amino acids. V lost 6 bases, J lost 7 bases, and 12 bases lay in between. The CDR3 DNA reads as TGTGCCAGCAGTGGCAGGGAGGGTGGCTACACCTTC. Protein product: CASSGREGGYTF.

This clone came up a few times. CDR3 amino acids: CASSQDRGRGVSNYGYTF. DNA for the CDR3: TGTGCCAGCAGCCAGGACCGGGGCAGGGGGGTGTCTAACTATGGCTACACCTTC. The rearrangement uses TRBV4-2 and TRBJ1-2, with 7 bases that match TRBD1. This CDR3 contains 18 residues. The junction had 13 bases not matched to a gene; V was cut back by 3 bases and J by 0 bases. The germline V gene encodes CDR1 LGHNA and CDR2 YNFKEQ.

The chain couples TRBV30 to TRBJ1-6; D is possibly TRBD1 (6 bases). The CDR3 totals 14 residues. Trimming took off 5 bases at V and 11 bases at J, with 19 bases between the two ends. Germline CDR1 reads GTSNPN; CDR2 reads SVGIG (reference sequence). The CDR3 coding sequence is TGTGCCTGGGGGCGGGCAGGGGAAGGGACACCCCTCCACTTT. This gives the protein CAWGRAGEGTPLHF.

This clone appeared once. The chain uses TRBV27 and TRBJ2-7, with 10 bases fitting TRBD1. The V segment lost 5 bases and the J segment 3 bases; nucleotides outside the gene matches: 4. CDR3 length: 14 residues. The V gene's germline CDR1 is MNHEY and CDR2 SMNVEV (reference sequence). The CDR3 sequence is CASSAGTGDYEQYF. DNA of the CDR3: TGTGCCAGCAGTGCCGGGACAGGGGACTACGAGCAGTACTTC.

This chain uses TRBV9 with TRBJ2-5; 8 positions agree with TRBD2. The CDR3 contains 13 residues. Germline lookup yields CDR1 SGDLS and CDR2 YYNGEE. Trimming took 2 bases from V and 11 from J; bases not matched to a gene: 8. The DNA for the CDR3 is TGTGCCAGCAGCGTTGCGGGAGGTCGGGAGCAGTACTTC. This codes for CASSVAGGREQYF. The complete variable domain, with remaining parts taken from reference TRBV9 and TRBJ2-5, reads DSGVTQTPKHLITATGQRVTLRCSPRSGDLSVYWYQQSLDQGLQFLIQYYNGEERAKGNILERFSAQQFPDLHSELNLSSLELGDSALYFCASSVAGGREQYFGPGTRLLVL.

V and J are TRBV28 and TRBJ1-2; 8 nucleotides match TRBD1. CDR3 length equals 14 residues. V shed 6 bases, J shed 8 bases, and the junction held 11 bases outside the gene matches. CDR1 and CDR2 from the germline V gene are MDHEN and SYDVKM. The DNA for the CDR3 is TGTGCCAGCAGGCGTAACCAGGGGGCGCGGGGCTACACCTTC. Its translation: CASRRNQGARGYTF.

The chain links TRBV30 to TRBJ2-7; D is perhaps TRBD2 (6 bases). Germline V gene data show CDR1 as GTSNPN and CDR2 as SVGIG (reference sequence). The CDR3 runs to 15 residues. The germline V and J ends were trimmed by 1 base and 5 bases, with 18 bases remaining between them. CDR3 amino acids: CAWSAPEAAGNEQYF. CDR3 DNA: TGTGCCTGGAGTGCCCCTGAGGCGGCGGGGAACGAGCAGTACTTC.

The chain links TRBV24-1 to TRBJ1-2; the match to TRBD1 covers 11 bases. The V gene's germline CDR1 is KGHDR and CDR2 SFDVKD. The CDR3 extends over 16 amino acids. V was pared by 3 bases and J by 7 bases, with 9 bases of the junction left unmatched. The CDR3 is CATSDGQGAALAGYTF. The CDR3 DNA follows: TGTGCCACCAGTGATGGACAGGGGGCCGCCCTCGCTGGCTACACCTTC.

CDR3 DNA: TGTGCCAGCACCCCCGGGACACCGGGCAATCAGCCCCAGCATTTT. Its protein product is CASTPGTPGNQPQHF. The rearrangement links TRBV6-2 or TRBV6-3 to TRBJ1-5; D perhaps matches TRBD1 (6 bases). Trimming left V 7 bases short and J 2 bases short, with 15 bases between. The CDR3 sequence is 15 residues long. Germline CDR1 MNHEY, CDR2 SVGEGT.

J is TRBJ1-6 and V is TRBV19, with D unresolved. Germline-derived CDR1 and CDR2 are LNHDA and SQIVND (reference sequence). Trimming took off 6 bases at V and 8 bases at J, with 17 bases between the two ends. This CDR3 region has 15 residues. The CDR3 DNA reads TGTGCCAGTAGCCAAAACTTAGGGAGGGATTCACCCCTCCACTTT. This codes for CASSQNLGRDSPLHF.

The chain recombines TRBV6-6 with TRBJ2-1, with 12 bases fitting TRBD2. The CDR3 loop spans 16 amino acids. Per germline, CDR1 MNHNY and CDR2 SVGAGI (reference sequence). The V segment lost 2 bases and the J segment 8 bases; nucleotides outside the gene matches: 7. This CDR3 reads CASSYLAGGPMDEQFF. In DNA form, the CDR3 reads TGTGCCAGCAGTTACCTAGCGGGAGGGCCAATGGATGAGCAGTTCTTC.

The chain links TRBV30 to TRBJ2-7; D perhaps matches TRBD2 (5 bases). The CDR3 runs 16 residues. V was trimmed by 3 bases and J by 1 base, leaving 19 bases between them. CDR1 is GTSNPN, CDR2 SVGIG, per germline (reference sequence). The CDR3 reads CAWRGTGFIQSYEQYF. CDR3 sequence (DNA): TGTGCCTGGAGAGGAACGGGATTTATCCAATCCTACGAGCAGTACTTC.

The genes are TRBV7-3 and TRBJ2-3; D is perhaps TRBD2 (6 bases). Trimming shortened V by 0 bases and J by 5 bases, and 12 bases separated the two germline ends. The germline gives CDR1 SGHTA, CDR2 FQGTGA. The CDR3 loop spans 15 amino acids. This chain's CDR3 is CASSLTLGGLDTQYF. CDR3 in DNA: TGTGCCAGCAGCTTAACACTCGGGGGACTAGATACGCAGTATTTT.

V gene TRBV7-2 combines with J gene TRBJ2-3; D may be TRBD2 (7 bases). V was trimmed by 5 bases and J by 1 base, leaving 13 bases between them. Germline loops: CDR1 SGHTA, CDR2 FQGNSA. The CDR3 runs 15 residues. Here the CDR3 DNA reads TGTGCCAGCAGCCCCGGGGGGCGGCGCACAGATACGCAGTATTTT. Translation gives CASSPGGRRTDTQYF.

V usage is TRBV18 and J usage is TRBJ1-5; no definite D call. CDR1 and CDR2 (germline): KGHSH, LQKENI. V lost 6 bases and J 4 bases, leaving 10 bases between the germline ends. The CDR3 covers 13 residues. CDR3 sequence: CASSQKENQPQHF. CDR3 in DNA: TGTGCCAGCTCCCAAAAAGAGAATCAGCCCCAGCATTTT.

The chain combines TRBV27 with TRBJ2-7; 8 bases agree with TRBD1. Germline-derived CDR1 and CDR2 are MNHEY and SMNVEV (reference sequence). The V gene end was trimmed by 5 bases and the J gene end by 3 bases; junction bases not matched to a gene: 9. This CDR3 spans 15 amino acids. CDR3 protein: CASSKTGTGNYEQYF. In DNA, the CDR3 is TGTGCCAGCAGTAAAACCGGGACAGGAAACTACGAGCAGTACTTC.

The chain recombines TRBV5-1 with TRBJ1-6, with D perhaps TRBD1 (5 bases). Trimming stripped 4 bases from V and 7 bases from J, with 15 bases between. The CDR3 is 15 amino acids. Germline CDR1 reads SGHRS; CDR2 reads YFSETQ. CDR3 in amino acids: CASSLGLVGNSPLHF. In DNA form, the CDR3 reads TGCGCCAGCAGCCTGGGACTGGTTGGGAATTCACCCCTCCACTTT.

The chain carries TRBV29-1 and TRBJ2-7, with a weak D call TRBD1 (6 bases). Trimming pared 5 bases from V and 3 bases from J, leaving 8 bases between. The CDR3 is made up of 11 amino acids. Germline loops: CDR1 SQVTM, CDR2 ANQGSEA. CDR3 sequence: CSVSQGYEQYF. DNA for the CDR3: TGCAGCGTTTCACAGGGCTACGAGCAGTACTTC.

The gene calls are TRBV6-5 and TRBJ2-4, with TRBD1 matching 8 bases. Germline V lookup: CDR1 MNHEY, CDR2 SVGAGI. The CDR3 is 15 residues long. The V gene end was trimmed by 2 bases and the J gene end by 8 bases; junction bases not matched to a gene: 8. CDR3 bases: TGTGCCAGCAGTTACGCTCAGGGGGCTTCGGACATTCAGTACTTC. Translation: CASSYAQGASDIQYF.

The chain links TRBV13 to TRBJ2-5; TRBD1 is a possible D gene (5 bases). The CDR3 is 18 amino acids. V lost 3 bases and J lost 4, with 24 bases in between. Germline lookup yields CDR1 PRHDT and CDR2 FYEKMQ (reference sequence). The CDR3 DNA sequence: TGTGCCAGCAGCTTCCAGGGCGAATCCATTTGGGAATCAGAGACCCAGTACTTC. Translating gives CASSFQGESIWESETQYF.

The gene calls are TRBV2 and TRBJ1-6, with a tentative D call TRBD1 (5 bases). This CDR3 comprises 15 residues. The V gene's germline CDR1 is SNHLY and CDR2 FYNNEI. Trimming removed 4 bases from V and 7 bases from J, with 14 bases in between. CDR3 loop: CASSARQTQNSPLHF. In DNA form, the CDR3 reads TGTGCCAGCAGTGCCAGACAGACTCAGAATTCACCCCTCCACTTT.

The genes are TRBV7-2 and TRBJ1-6; TRBD1 agrees at 9 bases. The CDR3 covers 18 residues. Germline V gene lookup returns CDR1 SGHTA and CDR2 FQGNSA. The trim removed 2 bases at V and 7 bases at J, leaving 12 bases unmatched. In nucleotides, the CDR3 is TGTGCCAGCAGCTTATCCTCGGTTGGACAGGGGTGGAATTCACCCCTCCACTTT. As protein: CASSLSSVGQGWNSPLHF. Filled out from reference TRBV7-2 and TRBJ1-6, the complete variable domain reads GAGVSQSPSNKVTEKGKDVELRCDPISGHTALYWYRQSLGQGLEFLIYFQGNSAPDKSGLPSDRFSAERTGGSVSTLTIQRTQQEDSAVYLCASSLSSVGQGWNSPLHFGNGTRLTVT.